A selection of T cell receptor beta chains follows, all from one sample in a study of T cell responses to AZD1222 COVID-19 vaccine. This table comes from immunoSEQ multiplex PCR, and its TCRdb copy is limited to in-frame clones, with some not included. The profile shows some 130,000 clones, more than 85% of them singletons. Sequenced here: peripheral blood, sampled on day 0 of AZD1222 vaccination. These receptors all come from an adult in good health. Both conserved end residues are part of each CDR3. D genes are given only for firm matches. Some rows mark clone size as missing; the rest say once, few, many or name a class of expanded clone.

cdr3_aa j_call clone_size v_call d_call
CASTPAVSYEQYF TRBJ2-7 once TRBV5-1 .
CASSAGRGANVLTF TRBJ2-6 . TRBV28 .
CASSFGTSGTGELFF TRBJ2-2 . TRBV5-4 TRBD2
CASSHRAPNTEAFF TRBJ1-1 . TRBV19 .
CATSDSTGTRYNEQFF TRBJ2-1 . TRBV24-1 .
CASSLGRGYTF TRBJ1-2 . TRBV19 .
CASSQVVTSGRLAQYF TRBJ2-3 . TRBV4-1 TRBD2
CAISGRGDSNYGYTF TRBJ1-2 . TRBV10-3 .
CASSKMGVNSPLHF TRBJ1-6 . TRBV19 .
CATSRPGTDTDTQYF TRBJ2-3 few TRBV15 TRBD1
CASGAGGSYNSPLHF TRBJ1-6 . TRBV27 TRBD1
CASSLAQETQYF TRBJ2-5 . TRBV5-1 .
CASSIRQGRFHEQYF TRBJ2-7 . TRBV19 TRBD1
CASSVSDGRTYNEQFF TRBJ2-1 . TRBV9 .
CASSDGTGIYEQYF TRBJ2-7 once TRBV18 TRBD1
CASSLDRGRNYGYTF TRBJ1-2 . TRBV2 TRBD1
CASSLDRTSGSWDTQYF TRBJ2-3 . TRBV7-3 TRBD2
CASKREISNSEAFF TRBJ1-1 . TRBV19 .
CASSPSGTWINSPLHF TRBJ1-6 . TRBV27 .
CAIRTEGASHPYEQYF TRBJ2-7 . TRBV10-3 TRBD1
CASSLGTGMDSPLHF TRBJ1-6 . TRBV5-1 TRBD1